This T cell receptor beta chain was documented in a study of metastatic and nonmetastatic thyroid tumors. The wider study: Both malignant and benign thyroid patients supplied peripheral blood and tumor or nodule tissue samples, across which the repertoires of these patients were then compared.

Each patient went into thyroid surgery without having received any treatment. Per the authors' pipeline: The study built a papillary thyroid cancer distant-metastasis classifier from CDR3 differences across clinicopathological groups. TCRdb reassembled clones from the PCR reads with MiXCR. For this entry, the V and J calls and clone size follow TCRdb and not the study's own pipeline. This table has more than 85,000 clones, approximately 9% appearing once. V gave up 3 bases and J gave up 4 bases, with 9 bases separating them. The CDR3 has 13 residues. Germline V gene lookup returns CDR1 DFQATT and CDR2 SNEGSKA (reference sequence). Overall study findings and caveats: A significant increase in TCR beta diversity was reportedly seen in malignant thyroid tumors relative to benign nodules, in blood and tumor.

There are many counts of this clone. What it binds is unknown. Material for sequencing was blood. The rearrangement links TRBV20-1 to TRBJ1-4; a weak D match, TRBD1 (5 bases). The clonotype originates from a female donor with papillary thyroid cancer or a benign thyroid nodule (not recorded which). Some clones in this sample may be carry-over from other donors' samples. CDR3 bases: TGCAGTGCTAGGGGACGGGTTAATGAAAAACTGTTTTTT. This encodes CSARGRVNEKLFF.